These 18 T cell receptor beta chains were sequenced from one sample in a study of T cell responses to AZD1222 COVID-19 vaccine. Using immunoSEQ multiplex PCR, the repertoire was profiled, and TCRdb retains in-frame clones only, with some absent. The profile shows more than 100,000 clones, roughly 90% of them singletons. Sequenced material: peripheral blood, taken 28 days after the second AZD1222 dose. The source is an adult who received the AZD1222 COVID-19 vaccine.

This clone was observed once. The chain uses TRBV5-6 and TRBJ1-1; 9 bases agree with TRBD1. The CDR3 covers 16 residues. Germline CDR1 SGHDT, CDR2 YYEEEE. The ends lost 4 bases at V and 0 bases at J; junction bases unmatched: 7. The CDR3 spells CASSTPGQGMNTEAFF. Written as DNA, the CDR3 is TGTGCCAGCAGCACCCCGGGACAGGGAATGAACACTGAAGCTTTCTTT. Looking up the rest from reference TRBV5-6 and TRBJ1-1 gives the full variable domain: DAGVTQSPTHLIKTRGQQVTLRCSPKSGHDTVSWYQQALGQGPQFIFQYYEEEERQRGNFPDRFSGHQFPNYSSELNVNALLLGDSALYLCASSTPGQGMNTEAFFGQGTRLTVV.

The J gene is TRBJ2-5, the V gene TRBV4-2, with 7 bases that match TRBD2. The CDR3 contains 13 residues. The germline V gene has CDR1 LGHNA and CDR2 YNFKEQ. After removal of 8 bases from V and 6 bases from J, the junction contained 9 bases not matched to a gene. The CDR3, as DNA: TGTGCCAGCGAGGGAGCGGGGTCTAAGACCCAGTACTTC. Its protein product is CASEGAGSKTQYF.

The chain recombines TRBV30 with TRBJ1-2; 7 bases map to TRBD1. CDR1 is GTSNPN and CDR2 is SVGIG in the germline V gene (reference sequence). CDR3 length: 13 residues. V was pared by 3 bases and J by 8 bases, with 9 bases of the junction left unmatched. The CDR3 DNA sequence: TGTGCCTGGAGCGAAACAGGGGAACGCGGCTACACCTTC. Its protein product is CAWSETGERGYTF.

This rearrangement joins TRBV11-2 to TRBJ1-1; no definite D call. Between the trimmed V and J ends, which lost 1 base and 6 bases, there was a span of 12 bases. The CDR3 extends over 14 amino acids. The germline V gene has CDR1 SGHAT and CDR2 FQNNGV. The CDR3 DNA is TGTGCCAGCAGCTTAGCCGTGACGGGGTCTGAAGCTTTCTTT. It encodes CASSLAVTGSEAFF.

This chain connects TRBV14 to TRBJ1-2, with D unresolved. V lost 0 bases to trimming and J lost 1 base, with 6 bases between them. Germline V gene lookup returns CDR1 SGHDN and CDR2 FVKESK. This CDR3 has 14 residues. DNA for the CDR3: TGTGCCAGCAGCCAAGAGTTCAATAACTATGGCTACACCTTC. Translation: CASSQEFNNYGYTF. The full variable domain, its missing parts supplied by reference TRBV14 and TRBJ1-2, is EAGVTQFPSHSVIEKGQTVTLRCDPISGHDNLYWYRRVMGKEIKFLLHFVKESKQDESGMPNNRFLAERTGGTYSTLKVQPAELEDSGVYFCASSQEFNNYGYTFGSGTRLTVV.

This clone was found once. The rearrangement links TRBV6-2 or TRBV6-3 to TRBJ1-3; D is possibly TRBD1 (6 bases). Germline V lookup: CDR1 MNHEY, CDR2 SVGEGT. The CDR3 runs to 15 residues. Trimming shortened V by 2 bases and J by 5 bases, and 13 bases separated the two germline ends. The CDR3 is CASSYRAQGRNTIYF. In DNA, the CDR3 is TGTGCCAGCAGTTACCGGGCACAGGGAAGAAACACCATATATTTT.

The V and J genes are TRBV5-8 and TRBJ2-3; D remains ambiguous. Germline CDR1 and CDR2: SGHTS and YDEGEE. Trimming pared 4 bases from V and 2 bases from J, leaving 14 bases between. The CDR3 is 15 residues long. The CDR3 DNA follows: TGTGCCAGCAGCGCCAGAGGCGGATACACAGATACGCAGTATTTT. This translates into CASSARGGYTDTQYF.

The J gene is TRBJ1-6, the V gene TRBV18, with TRBD1 as a possible D gene (6 bases). This CDR3 comprises 16 residues. Trimming shortened V by 3 bases and J by 8 bases, and 17 bases separated the two germline ends. CDR1 KGHSH and CDR2 LQKENI come from the germline V gene. The CDR3 sequence: CASSPRGRFSDSPLHF. For the CDR3, the DNA is TGTGCCAGCTCACCGAGGGGGAGGTTTAGCGATTCACCCCTCCACTTT.

DNA for the CDR3: TGTGCCTGGAGTGTAGGAAACACCATATATTTT. Translating it yields CAWSVGNTIYF. The rearrangement uses TRBV30 and TRBJ1-3; D is ambiguous. Germline assignment: CDR1 GTSNPN and CDR2 SVGIG (reference sequence). V lost 0 bases and J lost 4, with 1 base in between. The CDR3 is 11 residues long.

Only a few counts were recorded for this clone. The genes are TRBV5-1 and TRBJ1-2; 8 bases align to TRBD1. The CDR3 has 14 residues. V was pared by 0 bases and J by 4 bases, with 2 bases of the junction left unmatched. CDR1 and CDR2 (germline): SGHRS, YFSETQ. CDR3 amino acids: CASSLGTGSYGYTF. Here the CDR3 DNA reads TGCGCCAGCAGCTTGGGGACAGGGTCCTATGGCTACACCTTC.

The gene calls are TRBV5-1 and TRBJ1-1, with no clear D. The germline V gene has CDR1 SGHRS and CDR2 YFSETQ. Trimming stripped 5 bases from V and 1 base from J, with 3 bases between. There are 11 residues in the CDR3. CDR3 coding DNA: TGCGCCAGCAGAGCGAACACTGAAGCTTTCTTT. This sequence encodes CASRANTEAFF.

The V gene is TRBV12-3 or TRBV12-4, the J gene TRBJ1-4, with a weak D call TRBD1 (5 bases). The CDR3 runs to 13 residues. The germline V and J ends were trimmed by 2 bases and 7 bases, with 8 bases remaining between them. CDR3 loop: CASSLQQVEKLFF. The CDR3 DNA is TGTGCCAGCAGTTTACAACAGGTTGAAAAACTGTTTTTT.

The chain recombines TRBV6-5 with TRBJ1-2; a possible D gene is TRBD1 (5 bases). Germline-derived CDR1 and CDR2 are MNHEY and SVGAGI. V shed 6 bases and J shed 7 bases, with 15 bases lying between them. The CDR3 covers 13 residues. CDR3 loop: CASRRWDQAGYTF. DNA of the CDR3: TGTGCCAGCAGACGCTGGGACCAGGCTGGCTACACCTTC.

The CDR3 DNA is TGTGCCAGCAGCTTGGCAGGCGACGGGCGGAAACTGTTTTTT. Its translation is CASSLAGDGRKLFF. The chain combines TRBV11-2 with TRBJ1-4; D ambiguous. Germline CDR1 SGHAT, CDR2 FQNNGV. CDR3 length equals 14 residues. V was trimmed by 3 bases and J by 11 bases, leaving 16 bases between them.

This rearrangement joins TRBV4-3 to TRBJ2-7; 9 bases match TRBD2. The CDR3 spans 17 residues. CDR1 and CDR2 (germline): LGHNA, YSLEER. Losses at the gene ends were 0 bases for V and 1 base for J; bases not matched to a gene: 7. Here the CDR3 reads CASSQDEATSGSYEQYF. In nucleotides, the CDR3 is TGCGCCAGCAGCCAAGACGAGGCGACTAGCGGATCCTACGAGCAGTACTTC.

This clone was counted between two and nine times. One junction end does not reproduce the germline sequence, and a read error may be involved. The gene calls are TRBV7-7 and TRBJ2-3; no definite D call. Per the germline V gene, CDR1 is SSHAT and CDR2 is FNYEAQ (reference sequence). This CDR3 region has 14 residues. The CDR3 nucleotides are TGTGCTAGCAGCTCCCTGGGGAGCACAGATACGCAGTATTTT. This sequence encodes CASSSLGSTDTQYF.

The chain links TRBV5-1 to TRBJ2-3; D unresolved. CDR3 size: 13 residues. Per germline, CDR1 SGHRS and CDR2 YFSETQ. Trimming removed 5 bases at V and 6 bases at J, with 13 bases between. CDR3 region: CASRPSDADTQYF. For the CDR3, the DNA is TGCGCCAGCAGACCTTCGGACGCGGATACGCAGTATTTT. Together with reference TRBV5-1 and TRBJ2-3, the CDR3 gives the full variable domain: KAGVTQTPRYLIKTRGQQVTLSCSPISGHRSVSWYQQTPGQGLQFLFEYFSETQRNKGNFPGRFSGRQFSNSRSEMNVSTLELGDSALYLCASRPSDADTQYFGPGTRLTVL.

The genes are TRBV2 and TRBJ2-5; possible D gene TRBD2, 7 bases. Trimming cost V 4 bases and J 5 bases, with 14 bases left between them. The CDR3 covers 14 residues. Per the germline V gene, CDR1 is SNHLY and CDR2 is FYNNEI. The CDR3 sequence: CASSGRGRFETQYF. In DNA form, the CDR3 reads TGTGCCAGCAGTGGGCGGGGGCGATTTGAGACCCAGTACTTC.